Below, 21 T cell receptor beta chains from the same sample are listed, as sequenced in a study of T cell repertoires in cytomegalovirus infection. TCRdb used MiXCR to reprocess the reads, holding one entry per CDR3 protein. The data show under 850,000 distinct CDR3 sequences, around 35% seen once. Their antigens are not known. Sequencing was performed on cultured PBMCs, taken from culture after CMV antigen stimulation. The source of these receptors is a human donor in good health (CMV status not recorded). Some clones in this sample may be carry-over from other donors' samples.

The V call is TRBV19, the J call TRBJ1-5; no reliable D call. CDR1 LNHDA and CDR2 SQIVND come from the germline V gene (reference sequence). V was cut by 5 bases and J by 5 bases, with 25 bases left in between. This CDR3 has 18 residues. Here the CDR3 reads CASSQISPGLWGDQPQHF. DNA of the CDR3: TGTGCCAGTAGTCAAATTTCTCCGGGCCTTTGGGGAGATCAGCCCCAGCATTTT.

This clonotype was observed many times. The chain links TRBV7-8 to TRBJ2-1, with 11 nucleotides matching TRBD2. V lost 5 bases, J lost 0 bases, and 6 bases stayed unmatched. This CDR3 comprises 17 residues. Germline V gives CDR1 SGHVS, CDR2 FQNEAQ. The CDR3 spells CASSHSSGGTSYNEQFF. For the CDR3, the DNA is TGTGCCAGCAGCCACTCTAGCGGGGGGACCTCCTACAATGAGCAGTTCTTC.

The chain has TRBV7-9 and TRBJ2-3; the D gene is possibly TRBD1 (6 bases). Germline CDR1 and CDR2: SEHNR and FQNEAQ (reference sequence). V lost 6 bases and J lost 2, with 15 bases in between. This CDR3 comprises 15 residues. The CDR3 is CASSPWGQFTDTQYF. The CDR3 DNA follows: TGTGCCAGCAGTCCGTGGGGACAATTCACAGATACGCAGTATTTT.

This CDR3 reads CASSLAQGAAGEQYF. The CDR3 nucleotides are TGTGCCAGCAGCTTAGCGCAAGGAGCCGCGGGGGAGCAGTACTTC. This chain connects TRBV7-9 to TRBJ2-7; possibly TRBD2 for D (6 bases). Trimming pared 0 bases from V and 7 bases from J, leaving 16 bases between. Germline V gives CDR1 SEHNR, CDR2 FQNEAQ (reference sequence). The CDR3 totals 15 residues.

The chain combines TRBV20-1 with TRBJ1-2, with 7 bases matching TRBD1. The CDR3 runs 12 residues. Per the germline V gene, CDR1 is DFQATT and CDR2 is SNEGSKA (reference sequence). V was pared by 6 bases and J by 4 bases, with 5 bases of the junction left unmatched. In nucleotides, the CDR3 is TGCAGTGCGACCGGGACAGTCTATGGCTACACCTTC. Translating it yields CSATGTVYGYTF.

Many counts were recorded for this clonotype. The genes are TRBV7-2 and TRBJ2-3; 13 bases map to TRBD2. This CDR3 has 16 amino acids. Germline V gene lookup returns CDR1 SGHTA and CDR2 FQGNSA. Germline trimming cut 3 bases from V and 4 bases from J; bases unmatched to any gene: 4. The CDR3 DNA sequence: TGTGCCAGCAGCTTGTGGACTAGCGGGGGAGCAGATACGCAGTATTTT. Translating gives CASSLWTSGGADTQYF. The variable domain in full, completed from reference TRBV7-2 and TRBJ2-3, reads GAGVSQSPSNKVTEKGKDVELRCDPISGHTALYWYRQSLGQGLEFLIYFQGNSAPDKSGLPSDRFSAERTGGSVSTLTIQRTQQEDSAVYLCASSLWTSGGADTQYFGPGTRLTVL.

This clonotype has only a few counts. The DNA for the CDR3 is TGTGCCAGCAGAACGACTCTGAGCTCCTACAATGAGCAGTTCTTC. Translation gives CASRTTLSSYNEQFF. The chain is built from TRBV6-1 and TRBJ2-1; D is ambiguous. The CDR3 totals 15 residues. Looked up from germline, CDR1 is MNHNS and CDR2 is SASEGT. Trimming stripped 6 bases from V and 0 bases from J, with 12 bases between.

CDR3 nucleotides: TGTGCCAGCAGTTTACGGACTAGCGGGAAGGATGAGCAGTTCTTC. The encoded protein is CASSLRTSGKDEQFF. The chain has TRBV12-3 or TRBV12-4 and TRBJ2-1; 12 nucleotides line up with TRBD2. J lost 8 bases, V lost 2 bases, and 4 bases had no gene match. The CDR3 is made up of 15 amino acids.

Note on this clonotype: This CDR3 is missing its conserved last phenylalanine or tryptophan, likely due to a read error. CDR3 residues: CSARVYQETQYL. The CDR3 DNA reads as TGCAGTGCTAGGGTGTACCAAGAGACCCAGTACTTA. The gene calls are TRBV20-1 and TRBJ2-5; D gene uncertain. Germline V CDR1 and CDR2: DFQATT, SNEGSKA (reference sequence). Trimming cost V 3 bases and J 0 bases, with 5 bases left between them. This CDR3 contains 12 residues.

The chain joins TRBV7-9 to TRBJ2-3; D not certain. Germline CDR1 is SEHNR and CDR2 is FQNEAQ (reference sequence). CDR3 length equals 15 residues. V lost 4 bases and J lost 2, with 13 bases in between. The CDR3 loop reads CASSWSSSPTDTQYF. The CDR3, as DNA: TGTGCCAGCAGCTGGAGTAGCAGCCCCACAGATACGCAGTATTTT.

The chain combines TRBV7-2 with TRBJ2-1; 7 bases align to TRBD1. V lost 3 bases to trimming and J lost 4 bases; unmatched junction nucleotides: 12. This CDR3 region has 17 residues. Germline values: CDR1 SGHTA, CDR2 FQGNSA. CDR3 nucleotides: TGTGCCAGCAGCTTTGGACAGGTCCCGCTCCTGTACAATGAGCAGTTCTTC. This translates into CASSFGQVPLLYNEQFF.

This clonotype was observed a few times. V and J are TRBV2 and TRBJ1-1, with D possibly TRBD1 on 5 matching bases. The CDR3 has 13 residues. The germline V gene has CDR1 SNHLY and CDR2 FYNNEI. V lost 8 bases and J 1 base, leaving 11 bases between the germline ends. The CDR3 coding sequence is TGTGCCAGCCAAGACGGGACGAACACTGAAGCTTTCTTT. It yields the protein CASQDGTNTEAFF.

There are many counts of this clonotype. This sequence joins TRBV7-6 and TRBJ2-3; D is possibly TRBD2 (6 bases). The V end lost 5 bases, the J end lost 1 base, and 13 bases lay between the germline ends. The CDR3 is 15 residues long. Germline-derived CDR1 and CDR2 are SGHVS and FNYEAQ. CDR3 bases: TGTGCCAGCAGCCCCCGGGACTTACGCACAGATACGCAGTATTTT. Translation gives CASSPRDLRTDTQYF.

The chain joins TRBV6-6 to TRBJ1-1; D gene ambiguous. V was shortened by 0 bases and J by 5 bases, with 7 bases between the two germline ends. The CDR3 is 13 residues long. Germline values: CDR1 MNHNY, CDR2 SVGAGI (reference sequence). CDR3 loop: CASSYSFGTEAFF. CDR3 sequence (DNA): TGTGCCAGCAGTTACTCCTTTGGAACTGAAGCTTTCTTT.

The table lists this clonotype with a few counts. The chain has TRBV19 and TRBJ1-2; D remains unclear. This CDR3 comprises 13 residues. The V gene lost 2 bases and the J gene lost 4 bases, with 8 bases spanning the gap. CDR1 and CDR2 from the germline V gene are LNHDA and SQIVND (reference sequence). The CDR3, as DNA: TGTGCCAGTAGTATACACAGTGGCTATGGCTACACCTTC. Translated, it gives CASSIHSGYGYTF.

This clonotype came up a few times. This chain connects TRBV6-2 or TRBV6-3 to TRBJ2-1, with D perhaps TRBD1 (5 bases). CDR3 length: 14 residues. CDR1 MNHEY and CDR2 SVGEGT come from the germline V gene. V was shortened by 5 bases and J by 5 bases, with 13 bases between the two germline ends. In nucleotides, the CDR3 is TGTGCCAGCAGTAGTTCGCAGGGTAACAATGAGCAGTTCTTC. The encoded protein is CASSSSQGNNEQFF.

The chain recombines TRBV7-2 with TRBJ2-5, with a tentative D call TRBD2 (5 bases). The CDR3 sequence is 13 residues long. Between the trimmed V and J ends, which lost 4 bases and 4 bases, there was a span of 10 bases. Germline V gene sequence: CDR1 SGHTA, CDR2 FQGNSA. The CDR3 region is CASSSRDSETQYF. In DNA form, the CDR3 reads TGTGCCAGCAGCTCCCGGGATTCAGAGACCCAGTACTTC.

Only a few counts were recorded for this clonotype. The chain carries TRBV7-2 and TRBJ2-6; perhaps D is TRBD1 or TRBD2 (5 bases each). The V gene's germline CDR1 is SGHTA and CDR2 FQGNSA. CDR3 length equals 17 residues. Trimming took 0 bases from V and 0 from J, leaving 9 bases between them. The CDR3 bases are TGTGCCAGCAGCTTAGCCGGGGCGAGCTCTGGGGCCAACGTCCTGACTTTC. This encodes CASSLAGASSGANVLTF. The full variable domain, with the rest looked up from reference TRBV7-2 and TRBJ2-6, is GAGVSQSPSNKVTEKGKDVELRCDPISGHTALYWYRQSLGQGLEFLIYFQGNSAPDKSGLPSDRFSAERTGGSVSTLTIQRTQQEDSAVYLCASSLAGASSGANVLTFGAGSRLTVL.

The CDR3 loop is CASSYPGTGVDEQFF. The CDR3 DNA reads as TGTGCCAGCAGTTACCCCGGGACAGGGGTCGATGAGCAGTTCTTC. V gene TRBV6-5 combines with J gene TRBJ2-1; 10 bases align to TRBD1. The junction had 6 bases not matched to a gene; V was cut back by 2 bases and J by 8 bases. The CDR3 is 15 residues long. Germline V lookup: CDR1 MNHEY, CDR2 SVGAGI.

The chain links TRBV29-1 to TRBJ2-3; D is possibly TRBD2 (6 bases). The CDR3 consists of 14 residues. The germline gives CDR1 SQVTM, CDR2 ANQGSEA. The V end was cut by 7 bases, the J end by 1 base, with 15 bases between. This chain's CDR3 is CSAKAGRGTDTQYF. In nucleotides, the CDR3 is TGCAGCGCCAAAGCGGGTCGAGGCACAGATACGCAGTATTTT.

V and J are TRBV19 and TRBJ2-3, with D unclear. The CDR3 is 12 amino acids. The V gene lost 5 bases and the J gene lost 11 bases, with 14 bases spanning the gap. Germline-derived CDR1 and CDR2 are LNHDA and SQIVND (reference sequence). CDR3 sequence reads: CASSEASALQYF. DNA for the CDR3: TGTGCCAGTAGTGAGGCGTCCGCCTTGCAGTATTTT.